This record looks at one T cell receptor (beta chain) sequence and its context. Its antigen is not yet known. Base quality data are lacking; no much larger clone is found one base away. Other nucleotide sequences from this sample produce the same CDR3. TCR CDR3 regions were amplified from genomic DNA by multiplex PCR using the deep immunoSEQ assay. Extracted genomic DNA from each cell subset was spread evenly across all wells of several immunoSEQ 96-well plates, with each plate serving as a replicate. For sorted subsets, roughly 200 ng of genomic DNA, equivalent to tens of thousands of T cell genomes, went into each replicate PCR. Purified libraries were quantified with a Qubit 3.0 fluorometer, sized on a Bioanalyzer 2100, and re-quantified with the KAPA Library Quantification kit. Each immunoSEQ 96-well plate was sequenced on its own single-read 150-cycle Illumina NextSeq 550 flow cell. The authors' analysis ran thus. Because the immunoSEQ output included only junctional sequences and no quality scores, the filtering could not be the same as the filtering used for full-length reads. To assign V/J genes and CDR3, sequences were annotated against IMGT germline references using PyIR, a Python wrapper for IgBLAST v1.9. Reads were filtered out if the reads had weak V/J assignments (E-value above 1e-6), no CDR3, stop codons, out-of-frame junctions, or ambiguous translated residues. V3J clonotypes were defined as sequences sharing the same inferred V gene, J gene, and CDR3 amino acid sequence. Percentage overlap between repertoires was computed as shared unique clonotypes divided by the size of the smaller repertoire. Richness of each repertoire was evaluated using RTK rarefaction, the Chao1 estimator, and Recon v2.1 estimates of unobserved clonotypes. Generation probabilities for all TCRbeta clonotypes obtained by the gDNA method from four donors were computed using OLGA. This immuneACCESS table, as held by TCRdb, lists in-frame sequences with V and J called but not all clones. Of the missing ones, under half trace to an unresolved V gene in checked studies; the others have no known cause. That table supplies the V and J calls and clone size; D and trimming were determined from the DNA. This sample holds over 2 million clones; 85% to 95% were observed only once. Under 0.15% of the sample lies in the top ten.

This entry is derived from a study of shared clonotypes between healthy human individuals (dated by TCRdb to 2018 to 2020). Context from the whole study: The cohort comprised a couple of women and a few men aged 18 to 49 years. For each donor, CD4 naive and CD4 memory were each given three plates, CD8 naive was given two plates, and CD8 memory was given one plate. To estimate repertoire size and how much clonotype sharing occurs between individuals, the study deeply sequenced the blood TCR repertoires of roughly 5 healthy adults. Different laboratories and diverse techniques were used to prepare libraries and sequence TCR repertoires, to increase sequencing depth and limit assay-specific biases. Each donor's leukapheresis produced roughly between about 0.8 and 10 billion PBMCs. The research as a whole found: Roughly 5% of naive CD4, approximately 3.7% of naive CD8, roughly 2.5% of memory CD4, and 0.4% of memory CD8 clonotypes were shared across several donors. Naive subsets generally had larger estimated clonotype richness than memory subsets did. Incomplete sequencing was indicated by rarefaction of sorted-subset datasets, despite the large sequencing depth. Pairwise subsampling indicated that sequencing depth was expected to affect the degree of clonotype sharing among donors. Sampling was limited to blood, and TCR repertoires in tissue likely differ from TCR repertoires in blood. Because the study included a small number of donors, the genetic and exposure-history diversity represented was limited. Clonotypes shared by all four sorted-subset donors showed higher generation probabilities than non-shared clonotypes.

The donors were healthy, HIV-negative adults who had no recently reported acute infections or vaccinations. Only Caucasian adults living in Nashville, Tennessee, USA were represented among the donors. CD4+ T cells were enriched by magnetic negative selection; naive cells were then positively selected on CD45RA, and the negative fraction formed the memory subset. Blood was obtained by leukapheresis, after which PBMCs were separated by Ficoll-Histopaque density gradient centrifugation and cryopreserved in liquid nitrogen vapor phase. Analytical flow cytometry was used to check the purity and quantity of every magnetically sorted T cell population. From each sorted fraction, genomic DNA was isolated and quantified by UV absorbance on a Nanodrop 2000c. The germline V gene encodes CDR1 SEHNR and CDR2 FQNEAQ (reference sequence). Trimming leaves V shorter by 3 bases and J shorter by 7 bases, with the junction holding 3 bases beyond the gene matches. From the cysteine through the phenylalanine, the CDR3 covers 14 amino acids. Of all the DNA, just the CDR3 is kept, 42 bases in frame from base 1.

The chain is assembled from TRBV7-9 and TRBJ2-7, with 13 bases aligning to TRBD2. This receptor was identified in a man aged 18 to 30 in good health. The sequenced material came from naive CD4+ T cells sorted from blood. What this sample's cell subset or site label stands for: CD45RA+ positively selected. The bases read TGTGCCAGCAGCTTCGGACTAGCGGGGGATGAGCAGTACTTC. Translated, this is CASSFGLAGDEQYF.